This TCR beta chain came from a study of shared clonotypes between healthy human individuals. This clone occurred a few times. Sequencing used immunoSEQ multiplex PCR; TCRdb keeps in-frame clones, though not all of them. This repertoire shows fewer than 650,000 clones, 60% to 85% found once; its top ten account for under 15%. Every one of the donors was a Caucasian adult that lived in Nashville, Tennessee. V trimming: 7 bases; J trimming: 2 bases; junction bases outside the gene matches: 7. The CDR3 totals 13 residues. The germline V gene encodes CDR1 SQVTM and CDR2 ANQGSEA. The rearrangement links TRBV29-1 to TRBJ2-5, with 7 bases fitting TRBD2. The sample taken for sequencing was PBMCs. The sequence was obtained from a middle-aged woman in good health. Some clones in this sample may be carry-over from other donors' samples. This CDR3 is CSAGAGVQETQYF. CDR3 bases: TGCAGCGCAGGCGCGGGGGTACAAGAGACCCAGTACTTC.